This T cell receptor (beta chain) comes out of a study of CD8+CD57+ T cells in acquired aplastic anemia. Remarks on this clonotype: Its target is unknown.

It was patients with CD8+CD57+ cell expansion by flow cytometry who were chosen for sequencing. CDR3 and TCR beta VDJ profiling relied on genomic DNA as the template. TCRdb processed the reads anew with MiXCR; each CDR3 protein has one entry. The sample consists of about 470,000 distinct CDR3 sequences, less than 35% of them appearing once. Points from the study as a whole: Overlapping CD8+ CDR3 repertoires of patients and controls contained some 27 shared sequences.

This CDR3 is 15 amino acids long. Germline V gene data show CDR1 as LNHNV and CDR2 as YYDKDF (reference sequence). Trimming pared 0 bases from V and 3 bases from J, leaving 11 bases between. The chain joins TRBV15 to TRBJ1-1; no reliable D call. What was sequenced was sorted CD4+, CD8+, or CD8+CD57+ T cells (not recorded which) from PBMCs. The TCR sequence derives from a human donor with aplastic anemia. As DNA, the CDR3 is TGTGCCACCAGCAGAGATAAGGAGGGCTACACTGAAGCTTTCTTT. Translation gives CATSRDKEGYTEAFF.